Shown below are 8 T cell receptor beta chains from a single sample sequenced in a study of T cell responses to AZD1222 COVID-19 vaccine. The assay was immunoSEQ multiplex PCR, and TCRdb's table has in-frame clones only and misses some. Among 200,000 or so clones listed, about 91% were seen once. This material consisted of peripheral blood, taken on day 0 of AZD1222 vaccination. The receptors stem from an adult in good health.

The V and J genes are TRBV5-1 and TRBJ2-7; possible D gene TRBD1, 6 bases. The CDR3 length is 15 residues. Germline CDR1 reads SGHRS; CDR2 reads YFSETQ. V dropped 0 bases and J dropped 3 bases, with 13 bases sitting between them. This chain's CDR3 is CASSLGIQGIYEQYF. In nucleotides, the CDR3 is TGCGCCAGCAGCTTGGGGATTCAGGGGATCTACGAGCAGTACTTC.

The chain has TRBV5-5 and TRBJ2-7; D unclear. This CDR3 has 12 residues. V lost 5 bases, J lost 1 base, and 7 bases lay in between. Per germline, CDR1 SGHKS and CDR2 YYEKEE (reference sequence). The CDR3 here is CASRGGSYEQYF. DNA for the CDR3: TGTGCCAGCAGGGGTGGATCCTACGAGCAGTACTTC.

This clone occurred once. V usage is TRBV27 and J usage is TRBJ2-3; a possible D gene is TRBD1 (7 bases). Germline V CDR1 and CDR2: MNHEY, SMNVEV (reference sequence). The CDR3 spans 14 residues. Trimming shortened V by 6 bases and J by 6 bases, and 16 bases separated the two germline ends. The CDR3 region is CASRFTGAGDTQYF. The CDR3 bases are TGTGCCAGCAGATTCACAGGGGCGGGGGATACGCAGTATTTT.

The chain is built from TRBV12-3 or TRBV12-4 and TRBJ1-1; the D is unclear. The CDR3 is 13 amino acids. With 6 bases removed from V and 5 bases from J, the gap between germline ends came to 13 bases. CDR3 sequence: CASSLAPRTEAFF. CDR3 nucleotide sequence: TGTGCCAGCAGCCTGGCCCCCAGGACTGAAGCTTTCTTT.

The sample holds one count of this clone. V and J are TRBV9 and TRBJ1-1, with no clear D. The germline V and J ends were trimmed by 4 bases and 1 base, with 11 bases remaining between them. CDR1 is SGDLS, CDR2 YYNGEE, per germline. This CDR3 spans 14 amino acids. CDR3 region: CASSSFSGNTEAFF. The CDR3 bases are TGTGCCAGCAGCTCCTTTTCGGGGAACACTGAAGCTTTCTTT. Based on the CDR3 plus reference TRBV9 and TRBJ1-1, the full variable domain is DSGVTQTPKHLITATGQRVTLRCSPRSGDLSVYWYQQSLDQGLQFLIQYYNGEERAKGNILERFSAQQFPDLHSELNLSSLELGDSALYFCASSSFSGNTEAFFGQGTRLTVV.

This chain joins TRBV19 and TRBJ2-2; TRBD2 matches at 8 bases. The CDR3 runs 16 residues. Germline loops: CDR1 LNHDA, CDR2 SQIVND (reference sequence). As DNA, the CDR3 is TGTGCACTCGGTGGGCGCGGGGGGACGGACACCGGGGAGCTGTTTTTT. Its protein product is CALGGRGGTDTGELFF.

The chain combines TRBV5-6 with TRBJ2-3; 7 nucleotides align to TRBD1. The CDR3 extends over 16 amino acids. After removal of 2 bases from V and 1 base from J, the junction contained 7 bases not matched to a gene. Germline lookup yields CDR1 SGHDT and CDR2 YYEEEE. For the CDR3, the DNA is TGTGCCAGCAGCTTCACACAGGGGTGGGGCACAGATACGCAGTATTTT. Protein: CASSFTQGWGTDTQYF.

This clone was seen once. The chain joins TRBV30 to TRBJ1-1; a possible D gene is TRBD1 (6 bases). Germline CDR1 GTSNPN, CDR2 SVGIG (reference sequence). V was pared by 2 bases and J by 8 bases, with 15 bases between. The CDR3 contains 13 residues. The CDR3 spells CAWSSGGYAEAFF. The CDR3, as DNA: TGTGCCTGGAGTTCGGGGGGCTATGCCGAAGCTTTCTTT.